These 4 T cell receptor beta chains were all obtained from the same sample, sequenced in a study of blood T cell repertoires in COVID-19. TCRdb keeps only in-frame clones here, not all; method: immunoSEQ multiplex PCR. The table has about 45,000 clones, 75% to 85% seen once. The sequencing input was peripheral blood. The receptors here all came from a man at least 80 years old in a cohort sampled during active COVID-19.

In DNA form, the CDR3 reads TGTGCCACCAGTGATGCGGGGCTGACTGAAGCTTTCTTT. This codes for CATSDAGLTEAFF. J is TRBJ1-1 and V is TRBV24-1, with D possibly TRBD1 on 5 matching bases. Per the germline V gene, CDR1 is KGHDR and CDR2 is SFDVKD. This CDR3 has 13 amino acids. Trimming pared 3 bases from V and 5 bases from J, leaving 9 bases between.

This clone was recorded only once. The CDR3 DNA is TGCAGCGTTTTTTCTACCGGGACTCTGTTTTTT. This translates into CSVFSTGTLFF. The V call is TRBV29-1, the J call TRBJ1-4; possibly TRBD1 for D (5 bases). The CDR3 runs 11 residues. Germline V lookup: CDR1 SQVTM, CDR2 ANQGSEA. Trimming pared 5 bases from V and 14 bases from J, leaving 15 bases between. The full variable domain, rest sourced from reference TRBV29-1 and TRBJ1-4, is SAVISQKPSRDICQRGTSLTIQCQVDSQVTMMFWYRQQPGQSLTLIATANQGSEATYESGFVIDKFPISRPNLTFSTLTVSNMSPEDSSIYLCSVFSTGTLFFGSGTQLSVL.

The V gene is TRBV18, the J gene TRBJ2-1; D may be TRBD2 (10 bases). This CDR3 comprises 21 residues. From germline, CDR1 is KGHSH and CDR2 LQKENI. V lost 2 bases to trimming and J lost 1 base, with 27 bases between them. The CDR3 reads CASSPIARTGASGSSYNEQFF. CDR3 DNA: TGTGCCAGCTCACCAATCGCCAGGACAGGGGCTAGCGGGAGTTCCTACAATGAGCAGTTCTTC.

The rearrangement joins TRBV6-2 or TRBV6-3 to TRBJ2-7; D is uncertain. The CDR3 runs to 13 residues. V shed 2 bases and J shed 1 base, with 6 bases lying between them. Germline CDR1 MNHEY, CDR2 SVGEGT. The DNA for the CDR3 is TGTGCCAGCAGTTACGGCCAGTCCTACGAGCAGTACTTC. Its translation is CASSYGQSYEQYF.